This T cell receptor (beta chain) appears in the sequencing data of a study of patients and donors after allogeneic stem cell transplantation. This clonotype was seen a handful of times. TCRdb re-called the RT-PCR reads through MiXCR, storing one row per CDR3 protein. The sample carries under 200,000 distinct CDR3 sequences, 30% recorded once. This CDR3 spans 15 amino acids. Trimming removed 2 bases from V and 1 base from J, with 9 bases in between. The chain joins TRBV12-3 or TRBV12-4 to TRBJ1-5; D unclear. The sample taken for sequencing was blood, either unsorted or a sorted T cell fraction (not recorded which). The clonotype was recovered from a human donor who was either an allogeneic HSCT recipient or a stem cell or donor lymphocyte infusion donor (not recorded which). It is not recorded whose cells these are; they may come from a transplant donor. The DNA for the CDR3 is TGTGCCAGCAGTTTACTGGACGGGAGCAATCAGCCCCAGCATTTT. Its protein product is CASSLLDGSNQPQHF.